Each of the 24 T cell receptor beta chains below was sequenced from the same sample in a study of shared T cell receptors in the human thymus. TCRdb's copy holds only in-frame clones and misses some; the assay was immunoSEQ multiplex PCR. The sample lists hundreds of thousands of clones, over 75% occurring once. This same sample was also taken into another study, of human thymus T cells.

Sequencing used thymocytes. These receptors all come from a boy younger than two with a congenital heart defect.

The chain links TRBV19 to TRBJ2-3; D call uncertain. The CDR3 covers 12 residues. V gave up 4 bases and J gave up 2 bases, with 4 bases separating them. CDR1 is LNHDA and CDR2 is SQIVND in the germline V gene (reference sequence). The CDR3 coding sequence is TGTGCCAGTAGTACTACCACAGATACGCAGTATTTT. The encoded protein is CASSTTTDTQYF.

This clone was detected once. The chain has TRBV9 and TRBJ2-7, with D tentatively TRBD2 (5 bases). CDR3 length: 17 residues. Trimming removed 3 bases at V and 3 bases at J, with 22 bases between. Looked up from germline, CDR1 is SGDLS and CDR2 is YYNGEE. The DNA for the CDR3 is TGTGCCAGCAGCGCCCCCGGGGTTGGGAATACCCGCTACGAGCAGTACTTC. This codes for CASSAPGVGNTRYEQYF.

This rearrangement joins TRBV28 to TRBJ1-2; D is undetermined. Germline CDR1 is MDHEN and CDR2 is SYDVKM. Between the trimmed V and J ends, which lost 4 bases and 4 bases, there was a span of 13 bases. The CDR3 sequence is 14 residues long. The CDR3 reads CASSWIDGGYGYTF. The CDR3 region has the DNA TGTGCCAGCAGTTGGATAGACGGAGGCTATGGCTACACCTTC.

The chain has TRBV6-1 and TRBJ2-5, with D perhaps TRBD2 (6 bases). There are 12 residues in the CDR3. Between the trimmed V and J ends, which lost 10 bases and 5 bases, there was a span of 14 bases. Looked up from germline, CDR1 is MNHNS and CDR2 is SASEGT. CDR3 residues: CATTPGGETQYF. CDR3 sequence (DNA): TGTGCCACCACCCCTGGGGGGGAGACCCAGTACTTC.

V usage is TRBV7-9 and J usage is TRBJ2-7; D is ambiguous. CDR1 SEHNR and CDR2 FQNEAQ come from the germline V gene (reference sequence). CDR3 length equals 16 residues. Trimming stripped 5 bases from V and 5 bases from J, with 22 bases between. The CDR3: CASSPLDKLTFDEQYF. The CDR3 bases are TGTGCCAGCAGCCCCCTAGATAAGTTAACTTTCGACGAGCAGTACTTC.

J is TRBJ2-7 and V is TRBV2, with TRBD2 matching 8 bases. Unmatched junction bases numbered 12, after V lost 4 bases and J lost 1 base. Looked up from germline, CDR1 is SNHLY and CDR2 is FYNNEI. This CDR3 has 17 amino acids. CDR3 region: CASSGRGGREVSYEQYF. In nucleotides, the CDR3 is TGTGCCAGCAGTGGCCGAGGGGGGCGGGAGGTTTCCTACGAGCAGTACTTC.

V is TRBV30 and J is TRBJ2-7; TRBD2 aligns across 7 bases. The V gene end was trimmed by 2 bases and the J gene end by 0 bases; junction bases not matched to a gene: 7. Germline V gene lookup returns CDR1 GTSNPN and CDR2 SVGIG (reference sequence). CDR3 length equals 15 residues. The CDR3 nucleotides read TGTGCCTGGAGTTGGGGAGGGGCCTTCTCCTACGAGCAGTACTTC. It specifies CAWSWGGAFSYEQYF.

This clone was detected once. The genes are TRBV6-4 and TRBJ1-2, with TRBD1 as a possible D gene (6 bases). The V end was cut by 6 bases, the J end by 9 bases, with 17 bases between. Germline V gives CDR1 MRHNA, CDR2 SNTAGT. The CDR3 has 13 residues. CDR3 sequence: CASSPGASSRYTF. For the CDR3, the DNA is TGTGCCAGCAGCCCAGGGGCCTCTTCTCGCTACACCTTC.

The rearrangement links TRBV4-1 to TRBJ2-1; 7 bases are shared with TRBD1. This CDR3 is built from 17 residues. The germline V gene encodes CDR1 MGHRA and CDR2 YSYEKL. V trimming: 1 base; J trimming: 2 bases; junction bases outside the gene matches: 8. CDR3 amino acids: CASSQVPGQLTYNEQFF. DNA for the CDR3: TGCGCCAGCAGCCAAGTGCCGGGACAGCTTACCTACAATGAGCAGTTCTTC.

The chain employs TRBV4-3 and TRBJ1-5; no clear D gene. The germline CDR1 and CDR2 sequences are LGHNA and YSLEER. Between the trimmed V and J ends, which lost 0 bases and 3 bases, there was a span of 3 bases. The CDR3 covers 13 residues. For the CDR3, the DNA is TGCGCCAGCAGCCAAGACATCAATCAGCCCCAGCATTTT. Amino acid sequence: CASSQDINQPQHF.

V gene TRBV19 combines with J gene TRBJ1-2, with D hard to call. The V end was cut by 4 bases, the J end by 6 bases, with 3 bases between. Germline CDR1 LNHDA, CDR2 SQIVND (reference sequence). CDR3 size: 10 residues. The CDR3 sequence is CASSTDGYTF. In DNA, the CDR3 is TGTGCCAGTAGTACAGATGGCTACACCTTC.

This clone has a single count. The CDR3 sequence: CASGHSDTQYF. In DNA, the CDR3 is TGCGCCAGCGGACATTCAGATACGCAGTATTTT. The rearrangement uses TRBV10-1 and TRBJ2-3, with D possibly being TRBD1 (5 bases). The CDR3 has 11 amino acids. CDR1 and CDR2 from the germline V gene are WNHNN and SYGVQD (reference sequence). Between the trimmed V and J ends, which lost 8 bases and 4 bases, there was a span of 7 bases.

The genes are TRBV27 and TRBJ1-6; TRBD1 matches 8 bases. This CDR3 contains 16 residues. Germline V gene lookup returns CDR1 MNHEY and CDR2 SMNVEV (reference sequence). V was clipped by 6 bases and J by 9 bases; unmatched bases: 13. In nucleotides, the CDR3 is TGTGCCAGCAGACCTGGACAGGGTGATTTCTTTTCACCCCTCCACTTT. It yields the protein CASRPGQGDFFSPLHF.

The chain joins TRBV9 to TRBJ2-1; possible D gene TRBD2, 6 bases. Trimming took 4 bases from V and 7 from J, leaving 18 bases between them. CDR1 is SGDLS, CDR2 YYNGEE, per germline. The CDR3 is made up of 15 amino acids. As DNA, the CDR3 is TGTGCCAGCAGCCCAGAGCGGCGGGGCGTGAATGAGCAGTTCTTC. Its protein is CASSPERRGVNEQFF.

The chain recombines TRBV29-1 with TRBJ2-1; possible D gene TRBD2, 5 bases. Germline assignment: CDR1 SQVTM and CDR2 ANQGSEA. Trimming stripped 7 bases from V and 4 bases from J, with 20 bases between. The CDR3 spans 15 residues. The CDR3 DNA reads as TGCAGCGGCGGTAGGAGGTTGAGCGGTTACAATGAGCAGTTCTTC. Encoded protein: CSGGRRLSGYNEQFF.

The CDR3 sequence is CSVLVVRSIKLREAGVAEQFF. CDR3 coding DNA: TGCAGCGTTCTTGTTGTCCGTTCCATCAAACTGCGGGAGGCGGGTGTGGCTGAGCAGTTCTTC. The chain links TRBV29-1 to TRBJ2-1; 8 positions match TRBD2. The CDR3 extends over 21 amino acids. Germline loops: CDR1 SQVTM, CDR2 ANQGSEA. V was clipped by 5 bases and J by 9 bases; unmatched bases: 33.

The chain combines TRBV15 with TRBJ1-2; D call uncertain. The V gene's germline CDR1 is LNHNV and CDR2 YYDKDF (reference sequence). The length of the CDR3 is 13 residues. Trimming removed 1 base at V and 4 bases at J, with 7 bases between. The CDR3 region is CATSRGRFYGYTF. CDR3 bases: TGTGCCACCAGCAGAGGGCGGTTCTATGGCTACACCTTC. The entire variable domain, with the rest obtained from reference TRBV15 and TRBJ1-2, is as follows: DAMVIQNPRYQVTQFGKPVTLSCSQTLNHNVMYWYQQKSSQAPKLLFHYYDKDFNNEADTPDNFQSRRPNTSFCFLDIRSPGLGDTAMYLCATSRGRFYGYTFGSGTRLTVV.

This sequence joins TRBV6-1 and TRBJ2-5, with 8 positions matching TRBD1. The V and J ends lost 2 bases and 3 bases, in that order; junction bases with no gene match: 5. CDR1 and CDR2 from the germline V gene are MNHNS and SASEGT. The CDR3 extends over 15 amino acids. The CDR3 protein is CASSEPTGAKETQYF. In DNA form, the CDR3 reads TGTGCCAGCAGTGAACCGACAGGGGCGAAAGAGACCCAGTACTTC.

The chain couples TRBV7-4 to TRBJ1-1; tentative D call: TRBD1 (5 bases). The V and J ends lost 1 base and 2 bases respectively, with 8 bases between them. CDR1 is SGHVT, CDR2 SQSDAQ, per germline. This CDR3 region has 14 residues. CDR3 nucleotides: TGTGCCAGCAGCTTAGTGGACAATAACACTGAAGCTTTCTTT. Translating gives CASSLVDNNTEAFF.

The J gene is TRBJ2-5, the V gene TRBV7-9, with TRBD2 identical over 9 bases. The junction had 7 bases not matched to a gene; V was cut back by 5 bases and J by 6 bases. Germline assignment: CDR1 SEHNR and CDR2 FQNEAQ (reference sequence). The CDR3 totals 14 residues. CDR3 coding DNA: TGTGCCAGCAGCCCGGGACTAGCAAAGCAGACCCAGTACTTC. It yields the protein CASSPGLAKQTQYF.

The J gene is TRBJ2-1, the V gene TRBV4-3, with 10 positions matching TRBD2. V dropped 1 base and J dropped 8; count of bases not matched to a gene: 8. The CDR3 is made up of 16 amino acids. Germline V gene lookup returns CDR1 LGHNA and CDR2 YSLEER. CDR3 in amino acids: CASSQVDASGSYEQFF. CDR3 nucleotide sequence: TGCGCCAGCAGCCAAGTCGATGCTAGCGGGAGCTATGAGCAGTTCTTC.

The V and J genes are TRBV27 and TRBJ2-5; possible D gene TRBD2, 6 bases. The germline gives CDR1 MNHEY, CDR2 SMNVEV (reference sequence). Deletions cut 4 bases from V and 3 bases from J, with 18 bases between. CDR3 length: 16 residues. The CDR3 nucleotides are TGTGCCAGCAGTTCAGTCCGGGACTTCAATAAAGAGACCCAGTACTTC. Its protein is CASSSVRDFNKETQYF.

The chain employs TRBV14 and TRBJ2-5; 10 bases fit TRBD1. The CDR3 length is 16 residues. Germline CDR1 and CDR2: SGHDN and FVKESK. J gave up 6 bases and V 3 bases, and 10 bases lay outside the gene matches. CDR3 sequence (DNA): TGTGCCAGCAGCCAGGATGACAGGGGGCGTATGAAGACCCAGTACTTC. Its translation is CASSQDDRGRMKTQYF. Based on the CDR3 plus reference TRBV14 and TRBJ2-5, the full variable domain is EAGVTQFPSHSVIEKGQTVTLRCDPISGHDNLYWYRRVMGKEIKFLLHFVKESKQDESGMPNNRFLAERTGGTYSTLKVQPAELEDSGVYFCASSQDDRGRMKTQYFGPGTRLLVL.

V and J are TRBV27 and TRBJ2-3; perhaps TRBD2 as D (7 bases). This CDR3 is built from 15 residues. Trimming pared 0 bases from V and 6 bases from J, leaving 13 bases between. The V gene's germline CDR1 is MNHEY and CDR2 SMNVEV (reference sequence). CDR3 amino acids: CASSLSVRGADTQYF. Here the CDR3 DNA reads TGTGCCAGCAGTTTATCAGTTCGGGGGGCGGATACGCAGTATTTT.